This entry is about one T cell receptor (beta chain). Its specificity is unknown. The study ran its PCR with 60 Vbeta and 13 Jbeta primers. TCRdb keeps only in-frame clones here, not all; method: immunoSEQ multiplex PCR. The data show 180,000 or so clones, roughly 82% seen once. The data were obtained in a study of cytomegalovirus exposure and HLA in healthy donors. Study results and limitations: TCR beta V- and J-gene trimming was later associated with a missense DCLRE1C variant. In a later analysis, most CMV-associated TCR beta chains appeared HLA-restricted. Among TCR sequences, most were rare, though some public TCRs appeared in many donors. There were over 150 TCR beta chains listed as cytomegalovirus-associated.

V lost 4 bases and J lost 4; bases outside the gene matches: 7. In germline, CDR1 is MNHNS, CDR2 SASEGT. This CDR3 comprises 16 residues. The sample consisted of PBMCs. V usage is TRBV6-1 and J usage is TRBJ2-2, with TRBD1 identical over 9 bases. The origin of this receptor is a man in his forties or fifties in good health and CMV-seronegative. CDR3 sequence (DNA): TGTGCCAGCAGTGGAAGGGACAGGGTAACCACCGGGGAGCTGTTTTTT. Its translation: CASSGRDRVTTGELFF.